The next 26 T cell receptor beta chains were all read from a single sample in a study of blood T cell repertoires in COVID-19. Using immunoSEQ multiplex PCR, the repertoire was profiled, and TCRdb retains in-frame clones only, with some absent. Of about 190,000 clones in the sample, around 85% are singletons; the top ten hold around 1.1%. Sample: peripheral blood. Every receptor here comes from a man younger than 45 with acute or convalescent COVID-19.

The chain couples TRBV4-2 to TRBJ2-4; 7 bases are shared with TRBD2. The germline V gene has CDR1 LGHNA and CDR2 YNFKEQ. The CDR3 runs 17 residues. Germline trimming cut 3 bases from V and 0 bases from J; bases unmatched to any gene: 8. The CDR3 reads CASSQDLAGLAKNIQYF. DNA of the CDR3: TGTGCCAGCAGCCAGGATTTAGCGGGCCTAGCCAAAAACATTCAGTACTTC.

This clone was detected a few times. The chain is built from TRBV7-2 and TRBJ1-4; weak D call: TRBD1 (5 bases). The CDR3 loop spans 14 amino acids. The germline V gene encodes CDR1 SGHTA and CDR2 FQGNSA. V lost 3 bases and J lost 4, with 9 bases in between. The DNA of the CDR3 is TGTGCCAGCAGCTTTAAGGGGCTTAATGAAAAACTGTTTTTT. Its translation: CASSFKGLNEKLFF.

The rearrangement joins TRBV3-1 (or the pseudogene TRBV3-2) to TRBJ2-1; weak D call: TRBD2 (6 bases). This CDR3 is built from 15 residues. Trimming removed 6 bases from V and 11 bases from J, with 23 bases in between. Germline assignment: CDR1 LGHDT and CDR2 YNNKEL (reference sequence). CDR3 sequence: CASRSSRSSVSQQFF. CDR3 nucleotides: TGTGCCAGCAGATCCTCTCGATCTAGCGTTTCTCAGCAGTTCTTC.

V is TRBV5-1 and J is TRBJ2-1; a possible D gene is TRBD2 (6 bases). CDR3 length: 14 amino acids. V lost 0 bases to trimming and J lost 8 bases, with 12 bases between them. CDR1 is SGHRS and CDR2 is YFSETQ in the germline V gene. The CDR3 region is CASSLVAGIDEQFF. CDR3 sequence (DNA): TGCGCCAGCAGCTTGGTGGCGGGGATTGATGAGCAGTTCTTC.

The chain links TRBV6-2 or TRBV6-3 to TRBJ1-5; no reliable D call. The germline CDR1 and CDR2 sequences are MNHEY and SVGEGT. The V gene lost 7 bases and the J gene lost 7 bases, with 17 bases spanning the gap. The CDR3 sequence is 14 residues long. DNA of the CDR3: TGTGCCAGCACCCCCTTGCGGGGTTGGCAGCCCCAGCATTTT. Its protein product is CASTPLRGWQPQHF.

The gene calls are TRBV30 and TRBJ1-2; no firm D call. This CDR3 region has 12 residues. The V and J ends lost 5 bases and 4 bases respectively, with 11 bases between them. Germline V lookup: CDR1 GTSNPN, CDR2 SVGIG (reference sequence). The chain's CDR3 is CAWEPQVYGYTF. The CDR3 DNA is TGTGCCTGGGAGCCTCAGGTCTATGGCTACACCTTC.

The chain uses TRBV28 and TRBJ1-5; no clear D gene. The CDR3 length is 17 residues. Looked up from germline, CDR1 is MDHEN and CDR2 is SYDVKM. V was pared by 2 bases and J by 0 bases, with 14 bases between. The CDR3 DNA is TGTGCCAGCAGTTTAGATGTCCCTAAATATAGCAATCAGCCCCAGCATTTT. It is translated as CASSLDVPKYSNQPQHF.

Only one count was recorded for this clone. V is TRBV25-1 and J is TRBJ1-6; a weak D match, TRBD1 (5 bases). This CDR3 region has 14 residues. Germline V CDR1 and CDR2: MGHDK, SYGVNS. Deletions cut 6 bases from V and 2 bases from J, with 8 bases between. The CDR3 bases are TGTGCCAGCAGGGACATGACCTATAATTCACCCCTCCACTTT. Translated: CASRDMTYNSPLHF.

The chain joins TRBV6-6 to TRBJ1-4; D is uncertain. The CDR3 contains 15 residues. CDR1 and CDR2 (germline): MNHNY, SVGAGI (reference sequence). V lost 2 bases and J 7 bases, leaving 14 bases between the germline ends. CDR3 in DNA: TGTGCCAGCAGTTACGGGGAGGGATCGGGTGAAAAACTGTTTTTT. This encodes CASSYGEGSGEKLFF.

V and J are TRBV30 and TRBJ2-1; 12 nucleotides line up with TRBD2. Trimming cost V 6 bases and J 8 bases; bases outside gene matches: 8. This CDR3 has 14 residues. Germline V gene lookup returns CDR1 GTSNPN and CDR2 SVGIG (reference sequence). CDR3 protein: CACSLAGGSDEQFF. The CDR3 DNA sequence: TGTGCCTGCTCGCTAGCGGGAGGGAGCGATGAGCAGTTCTTC.

This clone came up a few times. Other DNA sequences in the sample encode the same CDR3. The chain has TRBV5-1 and TRBJ1-5; D uncertain. This CDR3 has 13 residues. Germline V lookup: CDR1 SGHRS, CDR2 YFSETQ. Between the trimmed V and J ends, which lost 0 bases and 5 bases, there was a span of 6 bases. CDR3 DNA: TGCGCCAGCAGCTTGGGTCCCGATCAGCCCCAGCATTTT. It codes for CASSLGPDQPQHF.

This clone has a single count. The genes are TRBV30 and TRBJ1-1; tentative D call: TRBD1 (5 bases). CDR1 is GTSNPN and CDR2 is SVGIG in the germline V gene (reference sequence). V dropped 4 bases and J dropped 0 bases, with 6 bases sitting between them. This CDR3 has 12 amino acids. The CDR3 loop is CAWNRMNTEAFF. DNA for the CDR3: TGTGCCTGGAACAGGATGAACACTGAAGCTTTCTTT.

The CDR3 DNA reads TGTGCCAGCAGTCCCCCGGACAGGACCGACACTGAAGCTTTCTTT. Translating it yields CASSPPDRTDTEAFF. This rearrangement joins TRBV28 to TRBJ1-1; TRBD1 matches 7 bases. CDR1 is MDHEN, CDR2 SYDVKM, per germline. There are 15 residues in the CDR3. V trimming: 5 bases; J trimming: 3 bases; junction bases outside the gene matches: 9.

This clone came up a few times. This chain links TRBV11-2 with TRBJ1-1, with 7 positions matching TRBD1. Germline assignment: CDR1 SGHAT and CDR2 FQNNGV. The CDR3 length is 16 residues. V was clipped by 5 bases and J by 0 bases; unmatched bases: 9. CDR3 nucleotides: TGTGCCAGCAGCACCCACAGGGGACCTATGAACACTGAAGCTTTCTTT. It translates to CASSTHRGPMNTEAFF.

The chain carries TRBV19 and TRBJ1-6; D uncertain. V was trimmed by 0 bases and J by 7 bases, leaving 4 bases between them. The CDR3 runs 13 residues. Germline V lookup: CDR1 LNHDA, CDR2 SQIVND (reference sequence). This CDR3 is CASSIDRNSPLHF. The CDR3 DNA sequence: TGTGCCAGTAGTATAGACCGGAATTCACCCCTCCACTTT. Looking up the rest from reference TRBV19 and TRBJ1-6 gives the full variable domain: DGGITQSPKYLFRKEGQNVTLSCEQNLNHDAMYWYRQDPGQGLRLIYYSQIVNDFQKGDIAEGYSVSREKKESFPLTVTSAQKNPTAFYLCASSIDRNSPLHFGNGTRLTVT.

The chain joins TRBV7-2 to TRBJ2-7; tentatively, D is TRBD2 (6 bases). The length of the CDR3 is 14 residues. V dropped 2 bases and J dropped 2 bases, with 10 bases sitting between them. Looked up from germline, CDR1 is SGHTA and CDR2 is FQGNSA. CDR3 amino acids: CASSLLALTYEQYF. The DNA for the CDR3 is TGTGCCAGCAGCTTACTAGCGTTAACCTACGAGCAGTACTTC.

The J gene is TRBJ1-5, the V gene TRBV30; TRBD1 might be the D (6 bases). This CDR3 has 16 amino acids. The germline V and J ends were trimmed by 0 bases and 1 base, with 13 bases remaining between them. CDR1 and CDR2 (germline): GTSNPN, SVGIG (reference sequence). The CDR3 DNA reads TGTGCCTGGAGTGTTAATCAGGGGACGAGCAATCAGCCCCAGCATTTT. Amino acid sequence: CAWSVNQGTSNQPQHF.

V and J are TRBV19 and TRBJ1-1; D unresolved. V was cut by 10 bases and J by 0 bases, with 15 bases left in between. CDR1 is LNHDA, CDR2 SQIVND, per germline (reference sequence). The CDR3 covers 14 residues. The CDR3 sequence: CATTRVHLNTEAFF. The CDR3 DNA follows: TGTGCCACCACTCGGGTACACCTGAACACTGAAGCTTTCTTT.

V and J are TRBV14 and TRBJ1-1; the match to TRBD1 covers 7 bases. This CDR3 has 14 residues. With V trimmed by 3 bases and J by 5 bases, 6 bases remained unmatched. Germline lookup yields CDR1 SGHDN and CDR2 FVKESK. The CDR3 here is CASSHDRVRTEAFF. The CDR3 DNA is TGTGCCAGCAGCCATGACAGGGTGAGGACTGAAGCTTTCTTT. Combining the CDR3 with reference TRBV14 and TRBJ1-1 gives the whole variable domain EAGVTQFPSHSVIEKGQTVTLRCDPISGHDNLYWYRRVMGKEIKFLLHFVKESKQDESGMPNNRFLAERTGGTYSTLKVQPAELEDSGVYFCASSHDRVRTEAFFGQGTRLTVV.

This clone was found a few times. V usage is TRBV6-5 and J usage is TRBJ2-7; possibly TRBD1 for D (5 bases). There are 13 residues in the CDR3. The germline V gene has CDR1 MNHEY and CDR2 SVGAGI. Between the trimmed V and J ends, which lost 5 bases and 3 bases, there was a span of 11 bases. The CDR3 nucleotides read TGTGCCAGCAGTATAAGACAGAGCTACGAGCAGTACTTC. Its translation: CASSIRQSYEQYF.

The chain links TRBV28 to TRBJ1-5, with 8 bases aligning to TRBD1. The CDR3 totals 13 residues. CDR1 and CDR2 from the germline V gene are MDHEN and SYDVKM. The junction had 6 bases not matched to a gene; V was cut back by 10 bases and J by 4 bases. CDR3 DNA: TGTGCCACAAACAGGGGGTTAAATCAGCCCCAGCATTTT. Its translation is CATNRGLNQPQHF.

The gene calls are TRBV7-8 and TRBJ2-7; TRBD2 might be the D (7 bases). Trimming shortened V by 3 bases and J by 4 bases, and 16 bases separated the two germline ends. The CDR3 totals 15 residues. Germline V gene lookup returns CDR1 SGHVS and CDR2 FQNEAQ. The CDR3 region is CASSFRTEGGYEQYF. The CDR3 coding sequence is TGTGCCAGCAGCTTTCGGACTGAGGGGGGGTACGAGCAGTACTTC.

The chain combines TRBV30 with TRBJ1-5; possibly TRBD1 for D (6 bases). Germline V gives CDR1 GTSNPN, CDR2 SVGIG (reference sequence). Trimming cost V 1 base and J 4 bases, with 8 bases left between them. This CDR3 region has 13 residues. CDR3 coding DNA: TGTGCCTGGAGTGGGACAGTTAATCAGCCCCAGCATTTT. Residues: CAWSGTVNQPQHF.

CDR3 sequence reads: CASATIRAGPQHF. CDR3 DNA sequence: TGTGCCAGCGCAACGATTCGGGCGGGGCCCCAGCATTTT. The chain recombines TRBV6-6 with TRBJ1-5; D is uncertain. Trimming pared 8 bases from V and 9 bases from J, leaving 17 bases between. The CDR3 extends over 13 amino acids. Germline CDR1 reads MNHNY; CDR2 reads SVGAGI (reference sequence).

V usage is TRBV12-3 or TRBV12-4 and J usage is TRBJ1-5; no clear D gene. This CDR3 has 13 residues. With 6 bases removed from V and 0 bases from J, the gap between germline ends came to 6 bases. CDR3: CASRLYSNQPQHF. The CDR3 DNA reads TGTGCCAGCAGATTATATAGCAATCAGCCCCAGCATTTT.

The rearrangement links TRBV5-1 to TRBJ1-1; D is uncertain. Germline V CDR1 and CDR2: SGHRS, YFSETQ. V lost 0 bases and J lost 4, with 13 bases in between. This CDR3 has 15 residues. In nucleotides, the CDR3 is TGCGCCAGCAGCTTGGAAGTGCGGAAGGTCACTGAAGCTTTCTTT. This encodes CASSLEVRKVTEAFF.